A single sample is the source of the 28 T cell receptor beta chains below, sequenced in a study of response to subunit inactivated influenza vaccine. In TCRdb, the RT-PCR reads were re-called with MiXCR into one record per CDR3 protein. Here the sample spans about 570,000 distinct CDR3 sequences, approximately 11% being singletons. These data also formed part of another study, on T cells expressing NK-cell markers. That paper states: UMI-tagged 5'RACE template switching yielded the TCR beta cDNA.

The sequences come from PBMCs from blood, collected on the day of vaccination. The origin of the receptors is a man aged 50 to 60 who received an inactivated influenza vaccine.

The J gene is TRBJ2-7, the V gene TRBV5-5, with 9 positions matching TRBD1. The CDR3 runs to 15 residues. Germline CDR1 reads SGHKS; CDR2 reads YYEKEE (reference sequence). V lost 4 bases to trimming and J lost 0 bases; unmatched junction nucleotides: 5. The CDR3 DNA is TGTGCCAGCAGCCGACAGGGGGGCAGCTCCTACGAGCAGTACTTC. Amino acid sequence: CASSRQGGSSYEQYF.

This clonotype came up a few times. This chain connects TRBV12-3 or TRBV12-4 to TRBJ2-1, with D maybe TRBD2 (6 bases). The CDR3 is 15 residues long. Trimming stripped 1 base from V and 9 bases from J, with 16 bases between. For the CDR3, the DNA is TGTGCCAGCAGTTTAGATGGGGCCCTGGGGGGTGAGCAGTTCTTC. This gives the protein CASSLDGALGGEQFF.

The chain employs TRBV29-1 and TRBJ1-2; D ambiguous. The germline CDR1 and CDR2 sequences are SQVTM and ANQGSEA. This CDR3 spans 14 amino acids. With 4 bases removed from V and 3 bases from J, the gap between germline ends came to 15 bases. The CDR3 DNA reads as TGCAGCGTTGTGGGTCTTAATGGCCACTATGGCTACACCTTC. Encoded protein: CSVVGLNGHYGYTF.

This clonotype was observed a few times. CDR3 amino acids: CASSSWTGANEQFF. The DNA of the CDR3 is TGTGCCAGCAGCTCCTGGACCGGGGCGAATGAGCAGTTCTTC. The chain employs TRBV7-9 and TRBJ2-1; D might be TRBD1 or TRBD2, each matching 5 bases. CDR1 and CDR2 from the germline V gene are SEHNR and FQNEAQ (reference sequence). This CDR3 spans 14 amino acids. V was cut by 4 bases and J by 7 bases, with 14 bases left in between.

In its sample, this clonotype was seen many times. J is TRBJ2-1 and V is TRBV12-3 or TRBV12-4; D is tentatively TRBD1 or TRBD2 (6 bases each). This CDR3 has 14 amino acids. V was trimmed by 3 bases and J by 6 bases, leaving 12 bases between them. The CDR3 spells CASSLSGAGNEQFF. CDR3 DNA sequence: TGTGCCAGCAGTTTGTCGGGGGCCGGCAATGAGCAGTTCTTC.

This clonotype turned up a few times. CDR3 DNA sequence: TGTGCCAGCAGCCGAAGTACGCTAGCGGGGGTTGGCGAGCAGTACTTC. Its translation is CASSRSTLAGVGEQYF. The rearrangement joins TRBV11-2 to TRBJ2-7, with 10 bases lining up with TRBD2. Germline assignment: CDR1 SGHAT and CDR2 FQNNGV. CDR3 length: 16 residues. V shed 5 bases, J shed 6 bases, and the junction held 13 bases outside the gene matches.

The chain links TRBV5-1 to TRBJ2-7, with TRBD1 matching over 7 bases. Trimming at V came to 4 bases and at J to 1 base, leaving 5 bases not matched to a gene. From germline, CDR1 is SGHRS and CDR2 YFSETQ. The CDR3 has 14 amino acids. The CDR3 protein is CASSQQGSSYEQYF. DNA of the CDR3: TGCGCCAGCAGCCAACAGGGGTCTTCCTACGAGCAGTACTTC.

The chain is built from TRBV6-5 and TRBJ2-7; 7 nucleotides match TRBD1. This CDR3 is built from 17 residues. After removal of 1 base from V and 0 bases from J, the junction contained 9 bases not matched to a gene. The germline gives CDR1 MNHEY, CDR2 SVGAGI. The CDR3 region is CASSYWFDRVSSYEQYF. The DNA of the CDR3 is TGTGCCAGCAGTTACTGGTTTGACAGGGTAAGCTCCTACGAGCAGTACTTC.

This clonotype was found a few times. The chain's CDR3 is CASSSTGGRQTQYF. The DNA of the CDR3 is TGTGCCAGCAGCTCGACAGGGGGGAGGCAGACCCAGTACTTC. The V gene is TRBV7-9, the J gene TRBJ2-5, with 9 bases that match TRBD1. Germline CDR1 and CDR2: SEHNR and FQNEAQ (reference sequence). This CDR3 spans 14 amino acids. Unmatched junction bases numbered 6, after V lost 4 bases and J lost 6 bases.

This clonotype appeared many times. The J gene is TRBJ1-1, the V gene TRBV7-9, with TRBD1 matching 7 bases. Germline-derived CDR1 and CDR2 are SEHNR and FQNEAQ (reference sequence). The CDR3 contains 21 residues. V lost 5 bases, J lost 0 bases, and 24 bases stayed unmatched. In DNA, the CDR3 is TGTGCCAGCAGCCGTACACTCATAGGCCGGGACAGATATCGAATGAACACTGAAGCTTTCTTT. This gives the protein CASSRTLIGRDRYRMNTEAFF.

The chain employs TRBV29-1 and TRBJ2-1; 10 nucleotides line up with TRBD2. J was trimmed by 7 bases and V by 6 bases; bases with no gene match: 9. This CDR3 region has 14 residues. CDR1 and CDR2 (germline): SQVTM, ANQGSEA. Written as DNA, the CDR3 is TGCAGCGTAAACCTACCGGGACTAGCGAATGAGCAGTTCTTC. This translates into CSVNLPGLANEQFF.

The gene calls are TRBV28 and TRBJ1-2; TRBD1 matches at 8 bases. V shed 6 bases, J shed 8 bases, and the junction held 11 bases outside the gene matches. Germline V gene data show CDR1 as MDHEN and CDR2 as SYDVKM. The CDR3 has 14 residues. The CDR3 DNA reads as TGTGCCAGCAGCCTTTACCGGGACAGGTCCGGCTACACCTTC. As protein: CASSLYRDRSGYTF.

The chain links TRBV3-1 to TRBJ2-2; TRBD2 matches at 10 bases. The CDR3 spans 15 residues. Germline loops: CDR1 LGHDT, CDR2 YNNKEL (reference sequence). V shed 8 bases, J shed 6 bases, and the junction held 9 bases outside the gene matches. The CDR3 DNA sequence: TGTGCCAGCGCGTACCTAGCGGGAGTGGCCGGGGAGCTGTTTTTT. Its translation is CASAYLAGVAGELFF.

This chain links TRBV6-5 with TRBJ2-5, with TRBD2 as a possible D gene (5 bases). This CDR3 has 16 residues. Germline CDR1 MNHEY, CDR2 SVGAGI. Trimming pared 0 bases from V and 10 bases from J, leaving 21 bases between. The CDR3 region is CASSYSTRDMFIGQYF. In nucleotides, the CDR3 is TGTGCCAGCAGTTACTCCACCCGGGATATGTTTATTGGCCAGTACTTC.

This sequence joins TRBV19 and TRBJ2-7, with D hard to call. The V and J ends lost 4 bases and 6 bases respectively, with 10 bases between them. The CDR3 spans 12 residues. CDR1 and CDR2 (germline): LNHDA, SQIVND (reference sequence). The CDR3 coding sequence is TGTGCCAGTAGTACCCCCGCCGGCGAGCAGTACTTC. It yields the protein CASSTPAGEQYF.

V is TRBV12-3 or TRBV12-4 and J is TRBJ2-4; 10 nucleotides match TRBD1. This CDR3 has 14 amino acids. J lost 10 bases, V lost 1 base, and 4 bases had no gene match. The CDR3 DNA follows: TGTGCCAGCAGTTTAGGAGGGGACAGGGGAATTCAGTACTTC. This translates into CASSLGGDRGIQYF.

This clonotype was found many times. The chain links TRBV10-2 to TRBJ1-5; 7 nucleotides align to TRBD1. Trimming removed 2 bases from V and 3 bases from J; junction bases left unmatched: 4. CDR3 length equals 15 residues. CDR1 and CDR2 from the germline V gene are WSHSY and SAAADI. The DNA of the CDR3 is TGCGCCAGCAGTGAGGGGGACAGAGTCAATCAGCCCCAGCATTTT. It is translated as CASSEGDRVNQPQHF.

This clonotype was found a few times. The chain recombines TRBV4-1 with TRBJ2-1, with D possibly matching TRBD2 (6 bases). V was shortened by 1 base and J by 2 bases, with 12 bases between the two germline ends. This CDR3 is built from 16 residues. CDR1 and CDR2 (germline): MGHRA, YSYEKL. CDR3 nucleotide sequence: TGCGCCAGCAGCCAAGTTGGAGGGACCCCCTACAATGAGCAGTTCTTC. Its translation: CASSQVGGTPYNEQFF.

The chain links TRBV24-1 to TRBJ2-5; D not certain. Deletions cut 4 bases from V and 1 base from J, with 12 bases between. CDR1 is KGHDR and CDR2 is SFDVKD in the germline V gene. The CDR3 is made up of 15 amino acids. The DNA of the CDR3 is TGTGCCACCAGTGACCTCACTCCGGGCCAAGAGACCCAGTACTTC. It codes for CATSDLTPGQETQYF.

This clonotype was seen more than once but under ten times. CDR3 in amino acids: CASWRTGETEAFF. CDR3 coding DNA: TGTGCCAGTTGGAGAACAGGGGAAACTGAAGCTTTCTTT. This chain connects TRBV3-1 to TRBJ1-1; TRBD1 matches 7 bases. Germline V CDR1 and CDR2: LGHDT, YNNKEL (reference sequence). The CDR3 length is 13 residues. The V and J ends lost 9 bases and 5 bases, in that order; junction bases with no gene match: 9.

The sample holds many counts of this clonotype. V gene TRBV10-3 combines with J gene TRBJ2-1, with unresolved D. Germline lookup yields CDR1 ENHRY and CDR2 SYGVKD. V was cut by 3 bases and J by 7 bases, with 7 bases left in between. This CDR3 has 12 residues. In DNA form, the CDR3 reads TGTGCCATCAGTGATCTTATGAATGAGCAGTTCTTC. It translates to CAISDLMNEQFF.

This chain connects TRBV28 to TRBJ2-7, with D tentatively TRBD1 (6 bases). Germline-derived CDR1 and CDR2 are MDHEN and SYDVKM. CDR3 length: 12 residues. V shed 10 bases and J shed 3 bases, with 13 bases lying between them. The CDR3 DNA reads TGTGCCATTATTGACAGGTTCTACGAGCAGTACTTC. It codes for CAIIDRFYEQYF.

A word on this clonotype: A read error is possible here, since a much larger clone lies one base away. This chain uses TRBV10-3 with TRBJ2-1; D tentatively reads TRBD1 or TRBD2 (5 bases each). The CDR3 is 14 amino acids. The V gene's germline CDR1 is ENHRY and CDR2 SYGVKD. V dropped 6 bases and J dropped 9 bases, with 18 bases sitting between them. The CDR3 sequence: CAIRTGTQATEQFF. The CDR3 region has the DNA TGTGCCATCAGGACCGGGACCCAGGCCACTGAGCAGTTCTTC.

This clonotype turned up a few times. This chain joins TRBV14 and TRBJ2-3; tentative D call: TRBD1 (6 bases). CDR1 is SGHDN, CDR2 FVKESK, per germline. Trimming left V 5 bases short and J 5 bases short, with 14 bases between. The CDR3 totals 14 residues. The CDR3 bases are TGTGCCAGCAGCGGTGGACAGAAGGTAGATACGCAGTATTTT. It codes for CASSGGQKVDTQYF.

This clonotype has a handful of counts. This chain uses TRBV4-3 with TRBJ2-2; 8 bases fit TRBD2. The V gene end was trimmed by 3 bases and the J gene end by 5 bases; junction bases not matched to a gene: 11. The CDR3 totals 17 residues. Germline CDR1 LGHNA, CDR2 YSLEER. CDR3 sequence (DNA): TGCGCCAGCAGCCAGATAGTTAGCGGGGATAGGACCGGGGAGCTGTTTTTT. Protein: CASSQIVSGDRTGELFF.

This clonotype was counted a few times. The genes are TRBV6-1 and TRBJ2-2, with 10 bases lining up with TRBD1. CDR1 MNHNS and CDR2 SASEGT come from the germline V gene. The ends lost 6 bases at V and 4 bases at J; junction bases unmatched: 8. The CDR3 extends over 16 amino acids. The CDR3 sequence is CASSRIGTGVTGELFF. The DNA for the CDR3 is TGTGCCAGCAGCCGAATCGGGACAGGGGTCACCGGGGAGCTGTTTTTT.

There are a few counts of this clonotype. The chain combines TRBV3-1 with TRBJ1-2; no definite D call. CDR1 and CDR2 (germline): LGHDT, YNNKEL (reference sequence). The CDR3 consists of 13 residues. V dropped 1 base and J dropped 7 bases, with 10 bases sitting between them. In DNA, the CDR3 is TGTGCCAGCAGCCAAGGCAGGTTGAGTGGCTACACCTTC. Its translation is CASSQGRLSGYTF. Full variable domain (outside the CDR3, taken from reference TRBV3-1 and TRBJ1-2): DTAVSQTPKYLVTQMGNDKSIKCEQNLGHDTMYWYKQDSKKFLKIMFSYNNKELIINETVPNRFSPKSPDKAHLNLHINSLELGDSAVYFCASSQGRLSGYTFGSGTRLTVV.

This clonotype appeared a few times. The chain is built from TRBV5-8 and TRBJ2-7; D gene uncertain. The V end was cut by 0 bases, the J end by 6 bases, with 4 bases between. This CDR3 comprises 11 residues. Germline values: CDR1 SGHTS, CDR2 YDEGEE. CDR3 sequence (DNA): TGTGCCAGCAGCTTGGAGGGCGAGCAGTACTTC. Its protein product is CASSLEGEQYF.